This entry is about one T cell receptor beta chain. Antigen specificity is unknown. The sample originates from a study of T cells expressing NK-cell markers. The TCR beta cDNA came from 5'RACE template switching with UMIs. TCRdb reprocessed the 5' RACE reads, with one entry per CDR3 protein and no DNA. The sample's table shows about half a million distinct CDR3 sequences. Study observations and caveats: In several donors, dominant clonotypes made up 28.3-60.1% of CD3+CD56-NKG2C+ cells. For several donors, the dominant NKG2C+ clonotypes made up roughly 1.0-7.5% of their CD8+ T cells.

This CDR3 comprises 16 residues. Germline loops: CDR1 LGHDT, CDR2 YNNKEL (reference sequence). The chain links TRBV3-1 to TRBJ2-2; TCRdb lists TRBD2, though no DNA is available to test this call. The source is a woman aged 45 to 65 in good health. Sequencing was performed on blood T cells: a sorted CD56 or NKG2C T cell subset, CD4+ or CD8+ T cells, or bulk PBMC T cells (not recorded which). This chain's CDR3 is CASSHMGGRGTGELFF.